This TCR beta chain appears in the sequencing data of a study of cytomegalovirus exposure and HLA in healthy donors. V trimming: 3 bases; J trimming: 4 bases; junction bases outside the gene matches: 1. Germline loops: CDR1 LNHDA, CDR2 SQIVND (reference sequence). The CDR3 has 14 residues. Study observations and caveats: A cluster of highly shared sequence variants was likely a sequencing artifact. Per a later analysis, HLA-associated TCR beta chains showed more clonal expansion than other, equally common TCR beta chains.

Amplification used 60 Vbeta primers and 13 Jbeta primers. Here immunoSEQ multiplex PCR was the method, and the copy in TCRdb shows in-frame clones only, minus some. The sample contains under 250,000 clones, 75% to 80% of which appear only once. Concerning this clone itself: The antigen remains undetermined.

The V and J genes are TRBV19 and TRBJ2-5, with TRBD1 matching 11 bases. The TCR sequence derives from a male donor in good health and CMV-seronegative. What was sequenced was PBMCs. This CDR3 reads CASSIGTGGETQYF. CDR3 sequence (DNA): TGTGCCAGTAGTATCGGGACAGGGGGAGAGACCCAGTACTTC.